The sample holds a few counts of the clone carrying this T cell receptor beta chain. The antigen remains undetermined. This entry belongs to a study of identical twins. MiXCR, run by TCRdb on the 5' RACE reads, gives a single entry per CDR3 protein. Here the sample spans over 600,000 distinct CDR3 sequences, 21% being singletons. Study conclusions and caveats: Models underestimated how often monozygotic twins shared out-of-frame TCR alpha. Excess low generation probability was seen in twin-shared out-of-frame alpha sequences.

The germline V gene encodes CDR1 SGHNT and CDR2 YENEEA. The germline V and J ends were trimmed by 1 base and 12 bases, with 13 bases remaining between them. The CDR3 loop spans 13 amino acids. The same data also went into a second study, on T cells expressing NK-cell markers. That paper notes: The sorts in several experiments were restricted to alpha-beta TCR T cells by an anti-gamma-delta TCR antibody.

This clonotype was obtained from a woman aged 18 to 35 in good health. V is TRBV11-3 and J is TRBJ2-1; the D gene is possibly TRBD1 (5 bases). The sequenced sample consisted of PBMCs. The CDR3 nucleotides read TGTGCCAGCAGCTTAGTAGGGGCGAGGTGGCAGTTCTTC. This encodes CASSLVGARWQFF. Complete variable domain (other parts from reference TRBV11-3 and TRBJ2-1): EAGVVQSPRYKIIEKKQPVAFWCNPISGHNTLYWYLQNLGQGPELLIRYENEEAVDDSQLPKDRFSAERLKGVDSTLKIQPAELGDSAVYLCASSLVGARWQFFGPGTRLTVL.